Presented here are 28 T cell receptor beta chains from one specimen sequenced in a study of T cell clones after liver transplantation (dated by TCRdb to about 2019). Library generation was performed with the immunoSEQ multiplex PCR assay. TCRdb limited this immuneACCESS table to in-frame rearrangements with V and J called. A share of clones is missing; checked studies link under half to unresolved V genes, and the rest is unexplained. In all, the sample holds 9,000 to 9,500 clones, and around 73% of those were seen once. The top ten clonotypes cover roughly 50% of the sample. This specimen was CD8+ T cells from blood, taken at the 22-month timepoint. Source of these receptors: a human patient who received a liver transplant. Following transplantation, T cells from the graft donor may be among those present.

V usage is TRBV7-9 and J usage is TRBJ1-1; no reliable D call. This CDR3 has 12 residues. Per germline, CDR1 SEHNR and CDR2 FQNEAQ (reference sequence). V was trimmed by 6 bases and J by 3 bases, leaving 8 bases between them. The CDR3 coding sequence is TGTGCCAGCAGATATACAGACACTGAAGCTTTCTTT. Translated: CASRYTDTEAFF.

Only a few counts were recorded for this clone. The rearrangement joins TRBV19 to TRBJ1-1; 9 nucleotides agree with TRBD1. The V gene end was trimmed by 8 bases and the J gene end by 2 bases; junction bases not matched to a gene: 6. From germline, CDR1 is LNHDA and CDR2 SQIVND (reference sequence). The CDR3 consists of 14 residues. CDR3 sequence reads: CASYTGGLNTEAFF. DNA of the CDR3: TGTGCCAGTTATACAGGGGGCTTAAACACTGAAGCTTTCTTT.

This chain uses TRBV6-1 with TRBJ1-2; TRBD1 matches at 9 bases. With 11 bases clipped from V and 4 bases from J, the junction kept 8 bases outside the gene matches. CDR1 is MNHNS, CDR2 SASEGT, per germline. This CDR3 is built from 13 residues. CDR3 loop: CAGTGGLRYGYTF. The CDR3 DNA is TGTGCCGGCACAGGGGGCTTACGCTATGGCTACACCTTC.

The gene calls are TRBV7-2 and TRBJ1-1; D ambiguous. The ends were cut back, 5 bases at V and 0 bases at J, with 4 bases in the middle. Germline assignment: CDR1 SGHTA and CDR2 FQGNSA. The CDR3 runs to 12 residues. CDR3 amino acids: CASSLMNTEAFF. CDR3 bases: TGTGCCAGCAGCCTCATGAACACTGAAGCTTTCTTT.

This sequence joins TRBV16 and TRBJ1-6; D gene uncertain. CDR3 length: 15 amino acids. In germline, CDR1 is KGHSY, CDR2 FQNENV. Trimming removed 1 base from V and 9 bases from J, with 13 bases in between. The CDR3 DNA follows: TGTGCCAGCAGCCAATATAGGCCGTCGAGTTCACCCCTCCACTTT. Translating gives CASSQYRPSSSPLHF.

CDR3 region: CASSPGQGYNTIYF. CDR3 coding DNA: TGTGCCAGCAGTCCGGGACAGGGTTACAACACCATATATTTT. The chain joins TRBV27 to TRBJ1-3, with TRBD1 identical over 9 bases. Germline loops: CDR1 MNHEY, CDR2 SMNVEV (reference sequence). The CDR3 sequence is 14 residues long. Trimming cost V 5 bases and J 7 bases; bases outside gene matches: 6.

This chain uses TRBV5-4 with TRBJ1-2; 10 bases line up with TRBD1. V dropped 2 bases and J dropped 5; count of bases not matched to a gene: 9. The CDR3 covers 16 residues. Germline V gene lookup returns CDR1 SGHNT and CDR2 YYREEE (reference sequence). CDR3: CASSFGPGTGVYGYTF. Written as DNA, the CDR3 is TGTGCCAGCAGCTTTGGCCCCGGGACAGGGGTATATGGCTACACCTTC.

The rearrangement uses TRBV13 and TRBJ2-1; D ambiguous. CDR1 is PRHDT, CDR2 FYEKMQ, per germline (reference sequence). The CDR3 sequence is 11 residues long. Trimming cost V 2 bases and J 10 bases, with 6 bases left between them. CDR3: CASSLLGEQFF. The CDR3 nucleotides are TGTGCCAGCAGCTTACTTGGGGAGCAGTTCTTC.

The chain is built from TRBV19 and TRBJ2-7; perhaps TRBD2 as D (6 bases). The length of the CDR3 is 14 residues. The germline V gene encodes CDR1 LNHDA and CDR2 SQIVND (reference sequence). The V end lost 5 bases, the J end lost 1 base, and 12 bases lay between the germline ends. In nucleotides, the CDR3 is TGTGCCAGTAGTTCGGGGACTTTATCCTACGAGCAGTACTTC. This translates into CASSSGTLSYEQYF.

This chain links TRBV6-1 with TRBJ1-2; tentatively, D is TRBD1 (6 bases). The germline V gene encodes CDR1 MNHNS and CDR2 SASEGT. CDR3 length: 12 amino acids. V lost 3 bases and J lost 7, with 9 bases in between. The CDR3 region is CASSDLTGGYTF. Here the CDR3 DNA reads TGTGCCAGCAGTGACTTGACAGGTGGCTACACCTTC.

The V gene is TRBV27, the J gene TRBJ2-3; D might be TRBD1 or TRBD2, each matching 5 bases. Germline CDR1 MNHEY, CDR2 SMNVEV (reference sequence). The CDR3 is 16 residues long. Deletions cut 5 bases from V and 4 bases from J, with 19 bases between. CDR3 in DNA: TGTGCCAGCAGTAGCCCCGTGGGGGAGCCACCAGATACGCAGTATTTT. Amino acid sequence: CASSSPVGEPPDTQYF.

This chain uses TRBV30 with TRBJ2-7; D may be TRBD2 (6 bases). The germline V and J ends were trimmed by 2 bases and 1 base, with 9 bases remaining between them. CDR3 length: 13 residues. The germline gives CDR1 GTSNPN, CDR2 SVGIG (reference sequence). The CDR3 coding sequence is TGTGCCTGGAGTAGGGACTGGTCCTACGAGCAGTACTTC. Its protein product is CAWSRDWSYEQYF.

V gene TRBV6-5 combines with J gene TRBJ2-3; perhaps D is TRBD1 or TRBD2 (5 bases each). Germline V lookup: CDR1 MNHEY, CDR2 SVGAGI. This CDR3 has 15 residues. The V end lost 0 bases, the J end lost 2 bases, and 9 bases lay between the germline ends. CDR3 in amino acids: CASSYSGTHTDTQYF. The CDR3 DNA reads as TGTGCCAGCAGTTACTCCGGGACCCACACAGATACGCAGTATTTT.

The sample holds a few counts of this clone. The V call is TRBV4-1, the J call TRBJ1-1; maybe TRBD1 (5 bases). CDR3 size: 11 residues. Germline V gene sequence: CDR1 MGHRA, CDR2 YSYEKL. V was shortened by 8 bases and J by 1 base, with 5 bases between the two germline ends. CDR3 residues: CASGGNTEAFF. CDR3 nucleotides: TGCGCCAGCGGGGGGAACACTGAAGCTTTCTTT.

The chain employs TRBV4-1 and TRBJ2-1; D remains ambiguous. The CDR3 is 14 residues long. CDR1 is MGHRA and CDR2 is YSYEKL in the germline V gene. Trimming left V 3 bases short and J 7 bases short, with 13 bases between. The CDR3 DNA is TGCGCCAGCAGCCAGATAAGGGTGGTAAATGAGCAGTTCTTC. It translates to CASSQIRVVNEQFF.

This clone qualifies as medium-sized (0.01 to 0.1%). This rearrangement joins TRBV5-4 to TRBJ1-2, with D perhaps matching TRBD1 (6 bases). Trimming cost V 3 bases and J 4 bases, with 19 bases left between them. The V gene's germline CDR1 is SGHNT and CDR2 YYREEE (reference sequence). CDR3 length equals 16 residues. For the CDR3, the DNA is TGTGCCAGCAGCTCGGGGCGGTTCGGGGGCGGCTATGGCTACACCTTC. Its protein is CASSSGRFGGGYGYTF.

This chain's CDR3 is CASIESGPGGNQPQHF. CDR3 sequence (DNA): TGTGCCAGCATAGAAAGCGGTCCGGGAGGCAATCAGCCCCAGCATTTT. This chain uses TRBV27 with TRBJ1-5; no clear D. Germline lookup yields CDR1 MNHEY and CDR2 SMNVEV (reference sequence). This CDR3 contains 16 residues. V lost 7 bases to trimming and J lost 2 bases, with 18 bases between them.

This chain connects TRBV28 to TRBJ1-5; 7 nucleotides align to TRBD1. This CDR3 spans 13 amino acids. The germline gives CDR1 MDHEN, CDR2 SYDVKM. Germline trimming cut 8 bases from V and 5 bases from J; bases unmatched to any gene: 6. The CDR3 here is CASQHRGDQPQHF. Here the CDR3 DNA reads TGTGCCAGCCAACACAGGGGCGATCAGCCCCAGCATTTT.

V usage is TRBV28 and J usage is TRBJ2-7, with D possibly TRBD1 on 6 matching bases. With 7 bases removed from V and 6 bases from J, the gap between germline ends came to 19 bases. From germline, CDR1 is MDHEN and CDR2 SYDVKM. The CDR3 spans 14 residues. The CDR3 DNA sequence: TGTGCCAGCACTATACAGGGCGATCCTGCCGAGCAGTACTTC. It specifies CASTIQGDPAEQYF.

The V and J genes are TRBV28 and TRBJ2-7; 8 bases line up with TRBD1. V was clipped by 4 bases and J by 1 base; unmatched bases: 9. The germline V gene has CDR1 MDHEN and CDR2 SYDVKM. CDR3 length: 16 amino acids. The CDR3 reads CASSSFFGDRSYEQYF. As DNA, the CDR3 is TGTGCCAGCAGTTCTTTTTTCGGGGACAGGTCCTACGAGCAGTACTTC.

This clone has only one observation. The V and J genes are TRBV7-8 and TRBJ1-2; the D is unclear. Germline assignment: CDR1 SGHVS and CDR2 FQNEAQ. The V gene lost 7 bases and the J gene lost 0 bases, with 12 bases spanning the gap. The CDR3 extends over 14 amino acids. CDR3 residues: CASTPGAANYGYTF. CDR3 sequence (DNA): TGTGCCAGCACCCCGGGCGCAGCTAACTATGGCTACACCTTC.

A remark on this clone: The identical CDR3 is also encoded by other nucleotide sequences in the sample. V gene TRBV30 combines with J gene TRBJ2-1; tentative D call: TRBD2 (7 bases). The germline V gene encodes CDR1 GTSNPN and CDR2 SVGIG (reference sequence). CDR3 length: 11 residues. CDR3 amino acids: CAGGPGGEQFF. In DNA form, the CDR3 reads TGTGCTGGGGGGCCGGGGGGTGAGCAGTTCTTC.

V gene TRBV5-4 combines with J gene TRBJ2-2; TRBD1 might be the D (6 bases). The germline V gene has CDR1 SGHNT and CDR2 YYREEE (reference sequence). The CDR3 runs 16 residues. V lost 4 bases and J lost 5, with 18 bases in between. In DNA form, the CDR3 reads TGTGCCAGCAGCCCATGGAACAGGGTCGGAACCGGGGAGCTGTTTTTT. This gives the protein CASSPWNRVGTGELFF.

This clone was seen only once. J is TRBJ2-1 and V is TRBV4-1; D may be TRBD2 (5 bases). V was trimmed by 4 bases and J by 4 bases, leaving 17 bases between them. The germline V gene has CDR1 MGHRA and CDR2 YSYEKL. The CDR3 spans 16 residues. The CDR3 here is CASSRFSDLGYNEQFF. The CDR3 DNA reads TGCGCCAGCAGCCGATTCTCGGACTTGGGGTACAATGAGCAGTTCTTC.

The chain combines TRBV10-3 with TRBJ2-5; TRBD1 matches 11 bases. There are 19 residues in the CDR3. Germline CDR1 and CDR2: ENHRY and SYGVKD. The V and J ends lost 0 bases and 5 bases, in that order; junction bases with no gene match: 14. CDR3 region: CAISESAGGQGEIWETQYF. CDR3 nucleotide sequence: TGTGCCATCAGTGAGTCGGCGGGGGGACAGGGGGAGATCTGGGAGACCCAGTACTTC.

The gene calls are TRBV13 and TRBJ1-3; D is unclear. V dropped 7 bases and J dropped 4 bases, with 5 bases sitting between them. Germline values: CDR1 PRHDT, CDR2 FYEKMQ (reference sequence). The CDR3 is made up of 11 amino acids. This CDR3 is CASTWGNTIYF. The DNA for the CDR3 is TGTGCCAGCACCTGGGGAAACACCATATATTTT.

V gene TRBV7-9 combines with J gene TRBJ2-2; D unclear. Germline V gives CDR1 SEHNR, CDR2 FQNEAQ (reference sequence). The CDR3 contains 15 residues. V was shortened by 1 base and J by 1 base, with 7 bases between the two germline ends. CDR3 DNA sequence: TGTGCCAGCAGCTTAGGCTGGGAGAACACCGGGGAGCTGTTTTTT. It is translated as CASSLGWENTGELFF.

The chain employs TRBV18 and TRBJ2-7, with a weak D call TRBD2 (7 bases). The CDR3 is made up of 15 amino acids. V was cut by 6 bases and J by 0 bases, with 15 bases left in between. The germline V gene has CDR1 KGHSH and CDR2 LQKENI. The CDR3 nucleotides read TGTGCCAGCTCCGGGGGGCTCTCGTACTCCTACGAGCAGTACTTC. Translating it yields CASSGGLSYSYEQYF.